This T cell receptor (beta chain) emerged from a study of breast tumors, draining lymph nodes, adjacent tissues. Findings and caveats of the study: The lymph node origin of tumor T cells was framed as consistent with a hypothesis, not demonstrated. Tumor repertoires ranked between lymph nodes and nontumor tissue in diversity, with V and J gene preferences. Most tumor T cells seemingly derive from lymph node, then expand in tumor.

Axillary draining lymph nodes of breast cancer patients supplied the node samples. With V trimmed by 2 bases and J by 4 bases, 3 bases remained unmatched. Germline loops: CDR1 SGDLS, CDR2 YYNGEE. The CDR3 runs to 16 residues. At least ten counts were recorded for this clonotype. Its antigen is unknown. TCRdb passed the multiplex PCR reads through MiXCR, listing each CDR3 protein once. Of tens of thousands of distinct CDR3 sequences in the sample, over 25% are singletons; the top ten hold roughly 7.3%. The chain is built from TRBV9 and TRBJ2-3, with 14 bases identical to TRBD2. This TCR was recovered from a female donor with breast cancer. Some clones in this sample may be carry-over from other donors' samples. The sequenced material came from axillary lymph node tissue. CDR3 DNA: TGTGCCAGCAGCGTGGGACTAGCGGGAGAGGCAGATACGCAGTATTTT. It encodes CASSVGLAGEADTQYF.